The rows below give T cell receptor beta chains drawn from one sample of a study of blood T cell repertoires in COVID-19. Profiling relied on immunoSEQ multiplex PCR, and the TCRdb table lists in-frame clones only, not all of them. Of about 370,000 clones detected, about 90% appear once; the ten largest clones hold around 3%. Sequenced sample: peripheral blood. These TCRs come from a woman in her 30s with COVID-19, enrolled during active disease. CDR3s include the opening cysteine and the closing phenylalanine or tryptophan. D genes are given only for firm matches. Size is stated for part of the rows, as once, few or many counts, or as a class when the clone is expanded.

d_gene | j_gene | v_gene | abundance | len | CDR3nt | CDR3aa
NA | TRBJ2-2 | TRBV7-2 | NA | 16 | TGTGCCAGCAGCTTGCGGACACTTTCCAACACCGGGGAGCTGTTTTTT | CASSLRTLSNTGELFF
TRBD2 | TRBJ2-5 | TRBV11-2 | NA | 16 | TGTGCCAGCAGCCCGCAGACTAGCGCGAGCAAAGAGACCCAGTACTTC | CASSPQTSASKETQYF
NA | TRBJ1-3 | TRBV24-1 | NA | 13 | TGTGCCACCAGTGATTCCAGGGAAAACACCATATATTTT | CATSDSRENTIYF
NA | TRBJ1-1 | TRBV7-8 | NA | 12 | TGTGCCAGCAGCCAAGCCCAGGGGCGCACTTTCTTT | CASSQAQGRTFF
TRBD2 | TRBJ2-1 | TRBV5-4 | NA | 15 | TGTGCCAGCACCCCGGGGACTAGCGGGGTCCATGAGCAGTTCTTC | CASTPGTSGVHEQFF
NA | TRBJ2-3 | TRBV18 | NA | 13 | TGTGCCAGCTCACCCTCGGGGAGGGATACGCAGTATTTT | CASSPSGRDTQYF
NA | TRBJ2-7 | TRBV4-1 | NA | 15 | TGCGCCAGCAGCCAAGATCAGGGGGGCGACTACGAGCAGTACTTC | CASSQDQGGDYEQYF
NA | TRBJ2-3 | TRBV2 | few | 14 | TGTGCCAGCAGGCGGACACCTAGCACAGATACGCAGTATTTT | CASRRTPSTDTQYF
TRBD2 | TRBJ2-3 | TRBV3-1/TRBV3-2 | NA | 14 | TGTGCCAGCAGCCACGCGGGGGGTCCAGATACGCAGTATTTT | CASSHAGGPDTQYF
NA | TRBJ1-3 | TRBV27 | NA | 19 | TGTGCCAGCAGTTTATCTCGGGAAGACAGGCCGTACTCTGGAAACACCATATATTTT | CASSLSREDRPYSGNTIYF
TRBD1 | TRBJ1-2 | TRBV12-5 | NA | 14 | TGTGCTAGTGGTTACACCGGGACAGGGGCTGGCTACACCTTC | CASGYTGTGAGYTF
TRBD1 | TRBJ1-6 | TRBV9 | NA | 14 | TGTGCCAGCAGCGTAGGACAGGGGAATTCACCCCTCCACTTT | CASSVGQGNSPLHF
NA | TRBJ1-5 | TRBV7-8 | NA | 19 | TGTGCCAGCAGCTTAGCGCCCATACGTGCAGGTGGATTTCGTCAGCCCCAGCATTTT | CASSLAPIRAGGFRQPQHF
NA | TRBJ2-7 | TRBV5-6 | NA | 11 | TGTGCCAGCAGCCTGTACTACGAGCAGTACTTC | CASSLYYEQYF
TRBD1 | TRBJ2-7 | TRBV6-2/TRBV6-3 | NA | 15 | TGTGCCAGCAGTCAGACCGGGACAGGGGCCCTGGAGCAGTACTTC | CASSQTGTGALEQYF
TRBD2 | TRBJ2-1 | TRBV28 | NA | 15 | TGTGCCAGCAGTCCCTGGGAGGGTGGCTACAATGAGCAGTTCTTC | CASSPWEGGYNEQFF
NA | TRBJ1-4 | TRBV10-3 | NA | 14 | TGTGCCATCAGTGGAGGGGGAGTCGAGGAAAAACTGTTTTTT | CAISGGGVEEKLFF
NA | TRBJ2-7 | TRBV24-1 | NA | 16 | TGTGCCACCAGTGATTTGCACAACAGGAACTCCTACGAGCAGTACTTC | CATSDLHNRNSYEQYF